Below, 15 T cell receptor beta chains from the same sample are listed, as sequenced in a study of cytomegalovirus exposure and HLA in healthy donors. In the PCR, 60 Vbeta and 13 Jbeta primers were used. This table comes from immunoSEQ multiplex PCR, and its TCRdb copy is limited to in-frame clones, with some not included. The sample lists 150,000 to 200,000 clones, roughly four fifths occurring once. The source material was PBMCs. All receptors derive from a young woman in good health and CMV-seropositive.

This chain links TRBV7-6 with TRBJ2-1, with 7 bases aligning to TRBD2. Germline values: CDR1 SGHVS, CDR2 FNYEAQ. The CDR3 covers 18 residues. Trimming at V came to 0 bases and at J to 3 bases, leaving 11 bases not matched to a gene. CDR3 amino acids: CASSLAGRAALHYNEQFF. The CDR3 coding sequence is TGTGCCAGCAGCTTAGCAGGGAGGGCCGCCCTACACTACAATGAGCAGTTCTTC.

The chain links TRBV20-1 to TRBJ2-3; D uncertain. Germline V gives CDR1 DFQATT, CDR2 SNEGSKA (reference sequence). Trimming pared 5 bases from V and 2 bases from J, leaving 5 bases between. The CDR3 sequence is 11 residues long. The CDR3 sequence: CSAPSTDTQYF. The CDR3 coding sequence is TGCAGTGCTCCCTCCACAGATACGCAGTATTTT.

The V and J genes are TRBV5-1 and TRBJ1-1, with D hard to call. Per the germline V gene, CDR1 is SGHRS and CDR2 is YFSETQ. There are 17 residues in the CDR3. The V and J ends lost 0 bases and 0 bases respectively, with 15 bases between them. For the CDR3, the DNA is TGCGCCAGCAGCTTGGACGGAGCCTTTTCCATGAACACTGAAGCTTTCTTT. It specifies CASSLDGAFSMNTEAFF.

The chain combines TRBV4-1 with TRBJ1-6; D remains unclear. The germline gives CDR1 MGHRA, CDR2 YSYEKL. Trimming took off 4 bases at V and 10 bases at J, with 17 bases between the two ends. CDR3 length: 15 amino acids. The CDR3 loop reads CASSLGSLADSPLHF. In nucleotides, the CDR3 is TGCGCCAGCAGCCTTGGGAGCCTGGCAGACTCACCCCTCCACTTT.

CDR3 region: CASSIGQGMGNEQFF. In DNA, the CDR3 is TGTGCCAGTAGTATCGGGCAGGGGATGGGCAATGAGCAGTTCTTC. V is TRBV19 and J is TRBJ2-1; perhaps TRBD1 as D (6 bases). The CDR3 extends over 15 amino acids. Germline assignment: CDR1 LNHDA and CDR2 SQIVND (reference sequence). Trimming stripped 3 bases from V and 6 bases from J, with 15 bases between.

The rearrangement links TRBV5-1 to TRBJ2-7; no definite D call. Germline loops: CDR1 SGHRS, CDR2 YFSETQ. The CDR3 is made up of 14 amino acids. Trimming left V 0 bases short and J 5 bases short, with 12 bases between. The CDR3 bases are TGCGCCAGCAGCTTGGGTCCGATGGAGAACGAGCAGTACTTC. This codes for CASSLGPMENEQYF.

The chain links TRBV19 to TRBJ2-7, with D uncertain. Germline assignment: CDR1 LNHDA and CDR2 SQIVND (reference sequence). V was pared by 0 bases and J by 0 bases, with 12 bases between. This CDR3 is built from 16 residues. The CDR3 here is CASSIDASTYSYEQYF. Written as DNA, the CDR3 is TGTGCCAGTAGTATAGATGCGAGCACTTACTCCTACGAGCAGTACTTC.

The CDR3 loop is CASSYGNNEQFF. The CDR3 bases are TGTGCCAGCAGTTACGGGAACAATGAGCAGTTCTTC. The V call is TRBV27, the J call TRBJ2-1; the D gene is possibly TRBD2 (5 bases). Germline CDR1 MNHEY, CDR2 SMNVEV (reference sequence). The germline V and J ends were trimmed by 4 bases and 5 bases, with 6 bases remaining between them. The CDR3 runs 12 residues.

This clone was observed once. The V gene is TRBV5-1, the J gene TRBJ2-5; 9 positions agree with TRBD2. This CDR3 spans 17 amino acids. The junction had 8 bases not matched to a gene; V was cut back by 2 bases and J by 0 bases. CDR1 is SGHRS, CDR2 YFSETQ, per germline. The CDR3 DNA sequence: TGCGCCAGCAGCTTCGGAGCGGGGGGTCACTACCAAGAGACCCAGTACTTC. As protein: CASSFGAGGHYQETQYF.

The table lists this clone with a few counts. This rearrangement joins TRBV10-1 to TRBJ2-5; 9 nucleotides line up with TRBD2. CDR3 length: 15 residues. Losses at the gene ends were 3 bases for V and 3 bases for J; bases not matched to a gene: 5. Germline V gives CDR1 WNHNN, CDR2 SYGVQD (reference sequence). CDR3 loop: CASSDWGTSKETQYF. The CDR3 nucleotides read TGCGCCAGCAGTGACTGGGGGACTAGCAAAGAGACCCAGTACTTC.

The V and J genes are TRBV7-9 and TRBJ1-2; 12 bases line up with TRBD1. This CDR3 contains 17 residues. Germline loops: CDR1 SEHNR, CDR2 FQNEAQ (reference sequence). V shed 2 bases and J 8 bases; nucleotides not matched to a gene: 12. The CDR3 nucleotides are TGTGCCAGCAGCTTATTAGGGACAGGGGGCATATCCCAGGGCTACACCTTC. It is translated as CASSLLGTGGISQGYTF.

The CDR3 loop is CASSQDNQGWRETQYF. CDR3 nucleotides: TGCGCCAGCAGCCAAGACAACCAGGGATGGCGAGAGACCCAGTACTTC. The V and J genes are TRBV4-3 and TRBJ2-5, with a tentative D call TRBD1 (5 bases). The CDR3 loop spans 16 amino acids. Germline V gives CDR1 LGHNA, CDR2 YSLEER. V was shortened by 0 bases and J by 4 bases, with 15 bases between the two germline ends.

Notes on this clone: Within the sample, other DNA sequences also encode this same CDR3. V usage is TRBV7-2 and J usage is TRBJ2-7, with 7 bases matching TRBD1. CDR1 is SGHTA and CDR2 is FQGNSA in the germline V gene. V gave up 5 bases and J gave up 4 bases; unmatched junction bases: 2. The CDR3 consists of 12 residues. The CDR3 is CASSLTGYEQYF. In nucleotides, the CDR3 is TGTGCCAGCAGCCTGACAGGGTACGAGCAGTACTTC.

This chain uses TRBV19 with TRBJ1-3, with D possibly TRBD1 on 6 matching bases. This CDR3 comprises 15 residues. The V gene lost 6 bases and the J gene lost 2 bases, with 14 bases spanning the gap. CDR1 and CDR2 from the germline V gene are LNHDA and SQIVND (reference sequence). The CDR3 is CASRSGDLPGNTIYF. The CDR3 DNA sequence: TGTGCCAGTAGATCAGGGGATCTTCCTGGAAACACCATATATTTT.

The chain couples TRBV19 to TRBJ1-6, with TRBD1 as a possible D gene (5 bases). V lost 10 bases to trimming and J lost 6 bases, with 10 bases between them. The CDR3 loop spans 12 amino acids. The germline V gene encodes CDR1 LNHDA and CDR2 SQIVND (reference sequence). The CDR3: CATQGFNSPLHF. The CDR3, as DNA: TGTGCCACTCAGGGATTTAATTCACCCCTCCACTTT.